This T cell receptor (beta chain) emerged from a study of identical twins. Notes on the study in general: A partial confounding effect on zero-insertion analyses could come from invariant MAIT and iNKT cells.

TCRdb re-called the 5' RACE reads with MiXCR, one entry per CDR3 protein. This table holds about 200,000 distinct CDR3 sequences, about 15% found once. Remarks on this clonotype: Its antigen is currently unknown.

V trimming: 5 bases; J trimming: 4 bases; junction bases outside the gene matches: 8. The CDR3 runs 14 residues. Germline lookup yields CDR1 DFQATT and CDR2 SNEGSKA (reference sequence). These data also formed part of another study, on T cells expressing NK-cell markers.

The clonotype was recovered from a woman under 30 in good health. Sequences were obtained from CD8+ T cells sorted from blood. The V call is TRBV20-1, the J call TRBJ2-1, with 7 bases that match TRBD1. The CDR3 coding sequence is TGCAGTGCTGTGCAGGGGGTAGGGTACAATGAGCAGTTCTTC. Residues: CSAVQGVGYNEQFF.